This is a list of T cell receptor beta chains from one sample in a study of identical twins. TCRdb analysed the 5' RACE reads with MiXCR anew, one entry per CDR3 protein. The sample has 450,000 or so distinct CDR3 sequences, 14% seen once. This sample was also put to use in a study of yellow fever vaccine responses in identical twins.

The sequenced sample consisted of CD4+ T cells sorted from blood. The receptor set was obtained from a woman under 30 in good health. The CDR3 runs from the conserved cysteine through the conserved F or W. Fields, in order: J gene, D gene, clone size, V gene, CDR3 protein, CDR3 DNA. D genes are given only for firm matches. A row's size may be missing; if present it is once, few, many or a size class.

>TRBJ2-5|.|.|TRBV5-1
CASSSGPSNRETQYF
TGCGCCAGCAGCTCCGGGCCTTCAAATAGGGAGACCCAGTACTTC
>TRBJ2-5|.|.|TRBV7-9
CASSANQGGGETQYF
TGTGCCAGCAGCGCCAACCAGGGGGGCGGGGAGACCCAGTACTTC
>TRBJ2-1|.|.|TRBV7-3
CASSLTGDSKSQFF
TGTGCCAGCAGCTTAACGGGTGACTCGAAGTCGCAGTTCTTC
>TRBJ2-1|.|few|TRBV6-2/TRBV6-3
CATQGGSFSNEQFF
TGTGCCACCCAGGGGGGGAGTTTCTCCAATGAGCAGTTCTTC
>TRBJ2-7|.|.|TRBV11-2
CASSLDLTNRQSPRGAYEQYF
TGTGCCAGCAGCTTGGACCTGACCAACAGACAGAGCCCAAGAGGGGCCTACGAGCAGTACTTC
>TRBJ1-6|TRBD1|many|TRBV27
CASSFGSSGQGPHRGNSPLHF
TGTGCCAGCAGTTTTGGATCTTCAGGACAGGGGCCCCATCGGGGAAATTCACCCCTCCACTTT
>TRBJ2-3|TRBD1|few|TRBV2
CASNRDRSTDTQYF
TGTGCCAGCAACCGGGACAGGAGCACAGATACGCAGTATTTT
>TRBJ2-7|.|few|TRBV3-1
CASSQDGNAYEQYF
TGTGCCAGCAGCCAAGACGGCAACGCCTACGAGCAGTACTTC
>TRBJ2-7|.|few|TRBV5-1
CASSSLLGGDREQYF
TGCGCCAGCAGCTCACTACTTGGAGGGGATCGCGAGCAGTACTTC
>TRBJ2-1|.|.|TRBV6-1
CASSERGGAWNEQFF
TGTGCCAGCAGTGAGAGGGGCGGTGCCTGGAATGAGCAGTTCTTC
>TRBJ2-5|TRBD1|few|TRBV7-9
CASSVGDRGRETQYF
TGTGCCAGCAGCGTCGGTGACAGGGGAAGAGAGACCCAGTACTTC
>TRBJ2-1|TRBD2|.|TRBV5-1
CASSLGSGGINEQFF
TGCGCCAGCAGCTTGGGAAGCGGGGGGATTAATGAGCAGTTCTTC
>TRBJ2-1|TRBD2|many|TRBV7-3
CASSPPGLYNEQFF
TGTGCCAGCAGCCCCCCGGGACTATACAATGAGCAGTTCTTC
>TRBJ2-4|TRBD1|many|TRBV10-3
CAIRDSVAKNIQYF
TGTGCCATCCGGGACAGTGTAGCCAAAAACATTCAGTACTTC
>TRBJ2-7|.|few|TRBV7-9
CASSQGTRFGYEQYF
TGTGCCAGCAGCCAGGGGACAAGGTTTGGCTACGAGCAGTACTTC
>TRBJ2-5|.|few|TRBV2
CASTGLQETQYF
TGTGCCAGCACCGGACTACAAGAGACCCAGTACTTC
>TRBJ2-7|TRBD2|.|TRBV7-2
CASSLRTSVYEQYF
TGTGCCAGCAGCTTAAGGACTAGCGTCTACGAGCAGTACTTC
>TRBJ2-5|TRBD1|.|TRBV12-3/TRBV12-4
CASTLSVQGAGETQYF
TGTGCCAGCACGCTCTCCGTTCAGGGGGCAGGAGAGACCCAGTACTTC
>TRBJ2-2|.|.|TRBV28
CASSPLLIITGELFF
TGTGCCAGCAGTCCACTCCTTATTATCACCGGGGAGCTGTTTTTT
>TRBJ1-1|.|few|TRBV27
CASGGGDTEAFF
TGTGCCAGCGGGGGGGGGGACACTGAAGCTTTCTTT
>TRBJ1-2|.|few|TRBV5-5
CASSLARDGSRGGYTF
TGTGCCAGCAGCTTGGCCCGGGACGGATCGAGGGGTGGCTACACCTTC
>TRBJ2-6|.|.|TRBV2
CASSSTTRTSGANVLTF
TGTGCCAGCAGTTCGACCACCCGTACCTCTGGGGCCAACGTCCTGACTTTC
>TRBJ2-3|.|few|TRBV29-1
CSGKRGGKPSDTQYF
TGCAGCGGAAAGCGTGGTGGGAAACCCTCAGATACGCAGTATTTT
>TRBJ2-7|.|.|TRBV6-2/TRBV6-3
CASSPGGGHPYEQYF
TGTGCCAGCAGTCCCGGGGGCGGTCACCCCTACGAGCAGTACTTC
>TRBJ2-7|.|.|TRBV6-2/TRBV6-3
CASSYRLDRISYEQYF
TGTGCCAGCAGTTACAGGCTTGACAGGATTTCCTACGAGCAGTACTTC
>TRBJ2-3|.|many|TRBV29-1
CSVGRFLNTDTQYF
TGCAGCGTTGGGAGGTTCCTTAACACAGATACGCAGTATTTT
>TRBJ2-3|TRBD2|few|TRBV4-2
CASSQGESGGGVHTQYF
TGTGCCAGCAGCCAAGGGGAGAGCGGTGGGGGGGTTCATACGCAGTATTTT
>TRBJ2-2|.|.|TRBV7-2
CASSLAPTAGELFF
TGTGCCAGCAGCTTAGCCCCAACGGCCGGGGAGCTGTTTTTT
>TRBJ2-1|TRBD1|.|TRBV4-3
CASSQAGTGTYNEQFF
TGCGCCAGCAGCCAAGCCGGGACAGGGACCTACAATGAGCAGTTCTTC
>TRBJ2-3|TRBD2|.|TRBV5-1
CASSLGGILAASTDTQYF
TGCGCCAGCAGCTTGGGGGGGATCCTAGCGGCTAGCACAGATACGCAGTATTTT
>TRBJ2-7|.|few|TRBV6-5
CASSRLDGTFVVNF
TGTGCCAGCAGTAGACTCGACGGGACATTCGTCGTCAATTTC
>TRBJ2-5|.|.|TRBV28
CASRQGRGQETQYF
TGTGCCAGCAGGCAAGGGCGGGGCCAAGAGACCCAGTACTTC
>TRBJ2-1|.|.|TRBV20-1
CSARGSLSYNEQFF
TGCAGTGCTAGGGGAAGTCTGTCCTACAATGAGCAGTTCTTC
>TRBJ2-2|.|.|TRBV9
CASSVAGPTGELFF
TGTGCCAGCAGCGTAGCGGGCCCCACCGGGGAGCTGTTTTTT
>TRBJ2-7|.|many|TRBV4-1
CASSQERGQNSYF
TGCGCCAGCAGCCAAGAAAGGGGACAAAACTCGTACTTC
>TRBJ2-3|TRBD2|.|TRBV11-2
CASSPKTLAGAADTQYF
TGTGCCAGCAGCCCAAAGACCCTAGCGGGAGCGGCAGATACGCAGTATTTT
>TRBJ2-7|TRBD1|.|TRBV6-1
CASNPTGPYEQYF
TGTGCCAGCAACCCGACAGGGCCCTACGAGCAGTACTTC
>TRBJ1-1|.|.|TRBV3-1
CASSLKQNTEAFF
TGTGCCAGCAGCCTTAAGCAGAACACTGAAGCTTTCTTT
>TRBJ2-5|TRBD1|few|TRBV11-2
CASSLRGGGQGTQYF
TGTGCCAGCAGCTTACGAGGGGGCGGACAGGGGACCCAGTACTTC
>TRBJ2-1|TRBD2|few|TRBV3-1
CASSQVPSGTYNEQFF
TGTGCCAGCAGCCAAGTACCGAGCGGGACCTACAATGAGCAGTTCTTC
>TRBJ1-1|TRBD1|few|TRBV11-2
CASSRTGNRGNTEAFF
TGTGCCAGCAGCCGGACAGGGAACAGGGGGAACACTGAAGCTTTCTTT
>TRBJ2-1|TRBD2|.|TRBV28
CASSFLLAEYNEQFF
TGTGCCAGCAGTTTTTTACTAGCGGAGTACAATGAGCAGTTCTTC
>TRBJ2-7|TRBD1|few|TRBV10-2
CASGDRGRGSYEQYF
TGCGCCAGCGGGGACAGGGGCAGGGGCTCCTACGAGCAGTACTTC
>TRBJ2-7|TRBD2|.|TRBV3-1
CASSQDKSGRADEQYF
TGTGCCAGCAGCCAAGATAAAAGCGGGAGGGCCGACGAGCAGTACTTC